What follows are 7 T cell receptor beta chains derived from one specimen sequenced in a study of beta chain features in type 1 diabetes. All of the isolated RNA was reverse transcribed, so expressed TCRB transcripts were sequenced. This table comes from immunoSEQ multiplex PCR, and its TCRdb copy is limited to in-frame clones, with some not included. This table holds about 150,000 clones, roughly 9% found once. The specimen was central memory CD4+ T cells from blood. These receptors were collected from a woman between 18 and 30 years old in good health.

This clone was detected a few times. The sample contains more than one DNA sequence encoding this CDR3. V usage is TRBV29-1 and J usage is TRBJ1-1; TRBD1 agrees at 9 bases. This CDR3 is built from 14 residues. The V and J ends lost 7 bases and 1 base, in that order; junction bases with no gene match: 7. CDR1 and CDR2 from the germline V gene are SQVTM and ANQGSEA. As DNA, the CDR3 is TGCAGCGCTACCCCGGGACAGGGGAACACTGAAGCTTTCTTT. Amino acid sequence: CSATPGQGNTEAFF.

This clone was counted between two and nine times. The rearrangement joins TRBV4-1 to TRBJ2-3; D gene uncertain. CDR1 is MGHRA and CDR2 is YSYEKL in the germline V gene. The CDR3 length is 14 residues. The V end was cut by 0 bases, the J end by 6 bases, with 10 bases between. CDR3 sequence: CASSQEPTGDTQYF. The CDR3, as DNA: TGCGCCAGCAGCCAAGAGCCCACCGGGGATACGCAGTATTTT.

Note on this clone: Germline and junction disagree at one end, which may indicate a read error. This sequence joins TRBV7-7 and TRBJ2-3; D is unresolved. Germline CDR1 SSHAT, CDR2 FNYEAQ (reference sequence). The CDR3 contains 15 residues. CDR3 amino acids: CASSPRPRGTDTQYF. As DNA, the CDR3 is TGTGCTAGCAGCCCCCGGCCCCGGGGCACAGATACGCAGTATTTT.

This clone was recorded a few times. V is TRBV16 and J is TRBJ1-5, with TRBD1 matching over 9 bases. With V trimmed by 0 bases and J by 4 bases, 10 bases remained unmatched. Per the germline V gene, CDR1 is KGHSY and CDR2 is FQNENV. This CDR3 has 18 residues. In nucleotides, the CDR3 is TGTGCCAGCAGCCAATCGGGGGTAGGGACAGGGACGAATCAGCCCCAGCATTTT. It is translated as CASSQSGVGTGTNQPQHF. Filled out from reference TRBV16 and TRBJ1-5, the complete variable domain reads GEEVAQTPKHLVRGEGQKAKLYCAPIKGHSYVFWYQQVLKNEFKFLISFQNENVFDETGMPKERFSAKCLPNSPCSLEIQATKLEDSAVYFCASSQSGVGTGTNQPQHFGDGTRLSIL.

The rearrangement joins TRBV4-2 to TRBJ2-3, with TRBD2 matching over 9 bases. Trimming at V came to 1 base and at J to 3 bases, leaving 5 bases not matched to a gene. This CDR3 comprises 16 residues. The V gene's germline CDR1 is LGHNA and CDR2 YNFKEQ. CDR3 in amino acids: CASSQAAGGPTDTQYF. CDR3 DNA: TGTGCCAGCAGCCAAGCGGCGGGAGGGCCTACAGATACGCAGTATTTT.

This clone was seen a few times. The chain couples TRBV25-1 to TRBJ2-7, with D uncertain. V was pared by 3 bases and J by 3 bases, with 3 bases between. The CDR3 runs 11 residues. The germline gives CDR1 MGHDK, CDR2 SYGVNS. The DNA of the CDR3 is TGTGCCAGCAGTGACCGCTACGAGCAGTACTTC. This sequence encodes CASSDRYEQYF.

This clone was counted between two and nine times. This sequence joins TRBV14 and TRBJ1-1; 8 bases are shared with TRBD1. Germline-derived CDR1 and CDR2 are SGHDN and FVKESK. There are 15 residues in the CDR3. With V trimmed by 6 bases and J by 5 bases, 11 bases remained unmatched. The CDR3 bases are TGTGCCAGCAGTCACCTGACAGGGGTAGGGACTGAAGCTTTCTTT. Its translation is CASSHLTGVGTEAFF.